Given below is one T cell receptor (beta chain) in context. What it binds is unknown. Germline CDR1 and CDR2: WNHNN and SYGVQD (reference sequence). This CDR3 region has 14 residues. The entry originates in a study of blood T cells in healthy people across ages. Findings of the study overall: It was held that diversity estimates obtained from one million T cells represented underestimates.

Sample-barcoded 5' priming and a J-beta primer mix drove a second PCR of about 6 to 11 cycles. TCRdb analysed the 5' RACE reads with MiXCR anew, one entry per CDR3 protein. Among around 800,000 distinct CDR3 sequences listed, 20% to 30% were seen once. In addition, the sample was reused for a study of T cells of mothers and their children.

This sequence originates from a boy between 10 and 17 years old in good health. Sequences were obtained from blood. J is TRBJ2-5 and V is TRBV10-1; 8 nucleotides align to TRBD1. With the DNA end fitting TRBJ2-1 better, the J assignment may be wrong. CDR3 bases: TGCGCCAGCAGTGTGGGGACAGGAGGGAATGAGCAGTTCTTC. Translated, it gives CASSVGTGGNEQFF.